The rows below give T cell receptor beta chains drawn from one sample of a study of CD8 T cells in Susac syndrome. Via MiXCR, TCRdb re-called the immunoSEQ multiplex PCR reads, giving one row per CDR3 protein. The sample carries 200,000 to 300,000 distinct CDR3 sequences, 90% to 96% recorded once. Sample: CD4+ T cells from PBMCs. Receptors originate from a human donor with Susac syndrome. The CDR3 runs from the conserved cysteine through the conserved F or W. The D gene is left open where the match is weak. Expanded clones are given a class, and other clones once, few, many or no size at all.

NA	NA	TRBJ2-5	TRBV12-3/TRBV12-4	TGTGCCAGCAGCACCCTCTCTAGCACCAAGAGCCAGGTCTTC	CASSTLSSTKSQVF
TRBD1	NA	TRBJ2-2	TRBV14	TGTGCCAGCAGCGCCCTACAGGGGGCCGTAACCGGGGAGCTGTTTTTT	CASSALQGAVTGELFF
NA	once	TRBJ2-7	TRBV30	TGTGCCTGGTCCAGGGATTACGAGCAGTACTTC	CAWSRDYEQYF
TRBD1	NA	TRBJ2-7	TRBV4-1	TGCGCCAGCAGTCTTGAACAGGGGACCTACGAGCAGTACTTC	CASSLEQGTYEQYF
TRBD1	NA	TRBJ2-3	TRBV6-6	TGTGCCAGCAGTCTCCGGGGACAGGGAGGCACAGATACGCAGTATTTT	CASSLRGQGGTDTQYF
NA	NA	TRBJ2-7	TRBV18	TGTGCCAGCTCACCTAGAAGGGCAGGGGCCTCCTACGAGCAGTACTTC	CASSPRRAGASYEQYF
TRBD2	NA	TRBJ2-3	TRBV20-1	TGCAGTGCAACCTATGGGACTAGCGGAACCAGCACAGATACGCAGTATTTT	CSATYGTSGTSTDTQYF
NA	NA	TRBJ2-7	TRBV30	TGTGCCTGGAGTGTGCGTCTCGGCGAGCAGTACTTC	CAWSVRLGEQYF
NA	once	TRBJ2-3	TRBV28	TGTGCCAGCAGTTTCTCCGGACTGGCCTTAGATACGCAGTATTTT	CASSFSGLALDTQYF
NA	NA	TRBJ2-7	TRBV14	TGTGCCAGCAGCCAAGAGAAGGGACCCCGGTCACGGCAGTACTTC	CASSQEKGPRSRQYF
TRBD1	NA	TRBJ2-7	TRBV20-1	TGCAGTGCTCATAAACAGGGGGCTCACTACGAGCAGTACTTC	CSAHKQGAHYEQYF
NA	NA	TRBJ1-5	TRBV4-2	TGTGCCAGCAGCCAAGAGACTTTTAACCTCCAGCCCCAGCATTTT	CASSQETFNLQPQHF
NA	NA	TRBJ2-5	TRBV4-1	TGCGCCAGCAGCCATACAACGGAGCGACAGACCCAGTACTTC	CASSHTTERQTQYF
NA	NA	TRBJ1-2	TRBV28	TGTGCCAGCATTCCCGGCGGGGGGCTCTACGGCTACACCTTC	CASIPGGGLYGYTF
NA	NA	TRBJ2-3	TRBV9	TGTGCCAGCAGCGTAGCCCCTCCTCGCGGGACTAGCACAGATACGCAGTATTTT	CASSVAPPRGTSTDTQYF
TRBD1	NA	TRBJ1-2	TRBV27	TGTGCCAGCAGTTTTTCAGGGGGGAATGGCTACACCTTC	CASSFSGGNGYTF
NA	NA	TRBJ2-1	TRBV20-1	TGCAGTGCTAGGACAGACAATGAGCAGTTCTTC	CSARTDNEQFF
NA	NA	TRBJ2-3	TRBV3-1	TGTGCCAGCAGCCGGACAGCCCAAGGGGATACGCAGTATTTT	CASSRTAQGDTQYF
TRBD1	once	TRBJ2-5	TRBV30	TGTGCCTGGAGCCAGGGACAGGGAGGGCCGGTGACCGAGACCCAGTACTTC	CAWSQGQGGPVTETQYF
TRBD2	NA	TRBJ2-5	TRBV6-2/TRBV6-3	TGTGCCAGCAGTTACCATGTTCGGCGGGGGGGCTGGGTGGAAGGGAGGCAAGAGACCCAGTACTTC	CASSYHVRRGGWVEGRQETQYF
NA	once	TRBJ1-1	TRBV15	TGTGCCACCAGCAGAGTGTTTGGGCACCTTACTGAAGCTTTCTTT	CATSRVFGHLTEAFF
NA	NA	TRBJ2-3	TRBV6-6	TGTGCCAGCAGTTACACCACCCGTGATACGCAGTATTTT	CASSYTTRDTQYF
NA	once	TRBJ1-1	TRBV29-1	TGCAGCGGCCGCCGGTCAGGTGGCCCTGAAGCTTTCTTT	CSGRRSGGPEAFF
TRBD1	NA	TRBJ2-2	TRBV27	TGTGCCAGCAGTTTAAGGGACAGATACACCGGGGAGCTGTTTTTT	CASSLRDRYTGELFF
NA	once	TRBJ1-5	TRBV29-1	TGCAGCGTTGTAATGACCCTGGGGCAGCCCCAGCATTTT	CSVVMTLGQPQHF
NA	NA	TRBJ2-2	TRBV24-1	TGTGCCACCCGGGCCACGGGACTCGGGGAGCTGTTTTTT	CATRATGLGELFF
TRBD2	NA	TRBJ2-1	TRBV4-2	TGTGCCAGCAGCCAAGATACTAGCGGGAATGAGCAGTTCTTC	CASSQDTSGNEQFF
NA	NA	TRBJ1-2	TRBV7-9	TGTGCCAGCAGCTCGTCAAACAAGGACTTCTATGGCTACACCTTC	CASSSSNKDFYGYTF
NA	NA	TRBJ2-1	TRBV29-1	TGCAGCGAACAGGTCTACAATGAGCAGTTCTTC	CSEQVYNEQFF
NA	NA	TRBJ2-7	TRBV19	TGTGCCACCCAGGACGGACCCTACGAGCAGTACTTC	CATQDGPYEQYF
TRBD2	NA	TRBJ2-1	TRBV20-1	TGCAGCAAGACCGGGACTAGCGGGAGCACCTACAATGAGCAGTTCTTC	CSKTGTSGSTYNEQFF